Presented here are 21 T cell receptor beta chains from one specimen sequenced in a study of cytomegalovirus exposure and HLA in healthy donors. The PCR had 60 Vbeta and 13 Jbeta primers. The method was immunoSEQ multiplex PCR; TCRdb's version includes in-frame clones alone and lacks a portion of them. In the table there are about 220,000 clones, 82% of which are singletons. Sequenced material: PBMCs. The receptors originated from a man aged 35-49 years in good health and CMV-seropositive.

This clone was picked up a small number of times. This chain joins TRBV6-5 and TRBJ2-7; 7 bases fit TRBD2. This CDR3 has 14 residues. With V trimmed by 7 bases and J by 6 bases, 12 bases remained unmatched. CDR1 and CDR2 from the germline V gene are MNHEY and SVGAGI. CDR3 protein: CASIRLAPLVEQYV. The CDR3 DNA sequence: TGTGCCAGCATCCGACTAGCCCCTCTGGTCGAGCAGTACGTC.

In this sample, this clone turned up once. This rearrangement joins TRBV5-6 to TRBJ1-1; tentatively, D is TRBD1 (5 bases). V gave up 4 bases and J gave up 2 bases, with 24 bases separating them. Per the germline V gene, CDR1 is SGHDT and CDR2 is YYEEEE. There are 18 residues in the CDR3. CDR3 DNA: TGTGCCAGCAGCCCCCTCTCTGTGGGGGGAAGACGAAACACTGAAGCTTTCTTT. Translated: CASSPLSVGGRRNTEAFF. Full variable domain (outside the CDR3, taken from reference TRBV5-6 and TRBJ1-1): DAGVTQSPTHLIKTRGQQVTLRCSPKSGHDTVSWYQQALGQGPQFIFQYYEEEERQRGNFPDRFSGHQFPNYSSELNVNALLLGDSALYLCASSPLSVGGRRNTEAFFGQGTRLTVV.

The chain is built from TRBV9 and TRBJ1-1; D gene uncertain. Germline CDR1 reads SGDLS; CDR2 reads YYNGEE. V lost 7 bases to trimming and J lost 3 bases, with 7 bases between them. The CDR3 is 11 residues long. The CDR3 region has the DNA TGTGCCAGCGAGGGAGACACTGAAGCTTTCTTT. Encoded protein: CASEGDTEAFF.

Details on this clone: Within the sample, other DNA sequences also encode this same CDR3. The chain uses TRBV2 and TRBJ1-1, with D hard to call. The germline V gene encodes CDR1 SNHLY and CDR2 FYNNEI. Between the trimmed V and J ends, which lost 1 base and 0 bases, there was a span of 6 bases. CDR3 length equals 14 residues. For the CDR3, the DNA is TGTGCCAGCAGTGAAGTTTTCATGAACACTGAAGCTTTCTTT. This encodes CASSEVFMNTEAFF.

This chain connects TRBV7-2 to TRBJ1-4; the D is unclear. Germline values: CDR1 SGHTA, CDR2 FQGNSA. The ends were cut back, 8 bases at V and 1 base at J, with 5 bases in the middle. There are 12 residues in the CDR3. The DNA for the CDR3 is TGTGCCAGCGGTAGAACTAATGAAAAACTGTTTTTT. It is translated as CASGRTNEKLFF.

This clone was seen only once. The chain recombines TRBV6-5 with TRBJ1-1; perhaps TRBD1 as D (6 bases). This CDR3 has 15 residues. Germline CDR1 MNHEY, CDR2 SVGAGI. With 11 bases removed from V and 4 bases from J, the gap between germline ends came to 23 bases. This chain's CDR3 is CAGRDTGSGGTEAFF. The CDR3 nucleotides read TGTGCCGGCCGGGATACAGGGAGTGGAGGCACTGAAGCTTTCTTT.

This chain connects TRBV29-1 to TRBJ1-2, with a weak D call TRBD1 (6 bases). The CDR3 loop spans 13 amino acids. Germline CDR1 reads SQVTM; CDR2 reads ANQGSEA. V lost 3 bases, J lost 6 bases, and 14 bases lay in between. CDR3 DNA sequence: TGCAGCGTTGAGCCCCAGGGGAAACATGGCTACACCTTC. This translates into CSVEPQGKHGYTF.

A few counts support this clone. The chain combines TRBV25-1 with TRBJ2-3; a possible D gene is TRBD2 (7 bases). Trimming cost V 3 bases and J 6 bases, with 13 bases left between them. The CDR3 totals 14 residues. The germline gives CDR1 MGHDK, CDR2 SYGVNS. CDR3 coding DNA: TGTGCCAGCAGTGATGCGGGGGCCTCGGATACGCAGTATTTT. This translates into CASSDAGASDTQYF.

The V and J genes are TRBV6-6 and TRBJ2-1; TRBD2 aligns across 12 bases. Germline V gene sequence: CDR1 MNHNY, CDR2 SVGAGI (reference sequence). Trimming took 5 bases from V and 5 from J; bases not matched to a gene: 4. The CDR3 extends over 15 amino acids. CDR3 residues: CASSTGLAGNNEQFF. CDR3 coding DNA: TGTGCCAGCAGTACGGGACTAGCGGGTAACAATGAGCAGTTCTTC.

V gene TRBV29-1 combines with J gene TRBJ1-2, with TRBD1 identical over 11 bases. J lost 2 bases, V lost 3 bases, and 2 bases had no gene match. The CDR3 contains 14 residues. CDR1 SQVTM and CDR2 ANQGSEA come from the germline V gene. DNA of the CDR3: TGCAGCGTTGACCGGGACAGGGGGAACTATGGCTACACCTTC. Translation: CSVDRDRGNYGYTF.

The rearrangement joins TRBV5-1 to TRBJ2-7, with 10 bases matching TRBD2. CDR3 length: 16 amino acids. V gave up 0 bases and J gave up 0 bases; unmatched junction bases: 3. CDR1 SGHRS and CDR2 YFSETQ come from the germline V gene. The CDR3 region is CASSLGLAGASYEQYF. DNA for the CDR3: TGCGCCAGCAGCTTGGGACTAGCGGGCGCCTCCTACGAGCAGTACTTC. The whole variable domain, remainder taken from reference TRBV5-1 and TRBJ2-7, is KAGVTQTPRYLIKTRGQQVTLSCSPISGHRSVSWYQQTPGQGLQFLFEYFSETQRNKGNFPGRFSGRQFSNSRSEMNVSTLELGDSALYLCASSLGLAGASYEQYFGPGTRLTVT.

V is TRBV27 and J is TRBJ1-5; 7 nucleotides agree with TRBD1. Germline V gene sequence: CDR1 MNHEY, CDR2 SMNVEV (reference sequence). The CDR3 has 17 residues. J was trimmed by 0 bases and V by 5 bases; bases with no gene match: 10. CDR3 sequence (DNA): TGTGCCAGCAGTCTTAGGGCAGGGGGGAATAGCAATCAGCCCCAGCATTTT. Protein product: CASSLRAGGNSNQPQHF.

V gene TRBV15 combines with J gene TRBJ2-2; the D gene is possibly TRBD2 (6 bases). The CDR3 consists of 17 residues. Trimming stripped 2 bases from V and 4 bases from J, with 17 bases between. The germline V gene has CDR1 LNHNV and CDR2 YYDKDF (reference sequence). Written as DNA, the CDR3 is TGTGCCACCAGCAGAAACTCCGGGACTCAAGCCACCGGGGAGCTGTTTTTT. Protein sequence: CATSRNSGTQATGELFF.

The count of this clone is one. J is TRBJ2-3 and V is TRBV7-3; 14 nucleotides line up with TRBD2. Germline CDR1 is SGHTA and CDR2 is FQGTGA. The CDR3 has 20 residues. Losses at the gene ends were 1 base for V and 0 bases for J; bases not matched to a gene: 9. CDR3 DNA sequence: TGTGCCAGCAGCTTAAAAGGAACGGGGACTAGCGGGAGAAGCACAGATACGCAGTATTTT. Its translation: CASSLKGTGTSGRSTDTQYF. Full variable domain (missing parts from reference TRBV7-3 and TRBJ2-3): GAGVSQTPSNKVTEKGKYVELRCDPISGHTALYWYRQSLGQGPEFLIYFQGTGAADDSGLPNDRFFAVRPEGSVSTLKIQRTERGDSAVYLCASSLKGTGTSGRSTDTQYFGPGTRLTVL.

V gene TRBV4-1 combines with J gene TRBJ2-5; weak D call: TRBD2 (6 bases). Trimming took 1 base from V and 3 from J, leaving 12 bases between them. Looked up from germline, CDR1 is MGHRA and CDR2 is YSYEKL. This CDR3 is 15 amino acids long. The CDR3 DNA sequence: TGCGCCAGCAGCCAAGGATTTAGCGGAGAAGAGACCCAGTACTTC. It yields the protein CASSQGFSGEETQYF.

In this sample, this clone turned up a few times. The J gene is TRBJ2-7, the V gene TRBV29-1; 8 nucleotides agree with TRBD2. The CDR3 contains 13 residues. V lost 3 bases and J lost 7; bases outside the gene matches: 8. CDR1 is SQVTM and CDR2 is ANQGSEA in the germline V gene. In nucleotides, the CDR3 is TGCAGCGTTGACACCGGGACTAGTAGTGAGCAGTACTTC. It yields the protein CSVDTGTSSEQYF.

V usage is TRBV18 and J usage is TRBJ2-7; 9 bases are a match to TRBD2. The J segment lost 3 bases and the V segment lost 0 bases, leaving 6 bases of the junction unmatched. The CDR3 covers 16 residues. Looked up from germline, CDR1 is KGHSH and CDR2 is LQKENI. Here the CDR3 DNA reads TGTGCCAGCTCACCACCGTCTAGCGGGATTGTCTACGAGCAGTACTTC. It translates to CASSPPSSGIVYEQYF.

The table lists this clone with a few counts. The rearrangement links TRBV25-1 to TRBJ2-1; weak D call: TRBD2 (7 bases). The germline V gene has CDR1 MGHDK and CDR2 SYGVNS. This CDR3 has 16 amino acids. V was clipped by 3 bases and J by 5 bases, with 17 bases between them. The CDR3 here is CASSDHGGGLDNEQFF. Written as DNA, the CDR3 is TGTGCCAGCAGTGACCATGGGGGGGGCTTGGACAATGAGCAGTTCTTC. The variable domain in full, completed from reference TRBV25-1 and TRBJ2-1, reads EADIYQTPRYLVIGTGKKITLECSQTMGHDKMYWYQQDPGMELHLIHYSYGVNSTEKGDLSSESTVSRIRTEHFPLTLESARPSHTSQYLCASSDHGGGLDNEQFFGPGTRLTVL.

CDR3: CASSLEGQGFNQPQHF. CDR3 in DNA: TGTGCCAGCAGCTTGGAGGGACAGGGGTTCAATCAGCCCCAGCATTTT. The gene calls are TRBV5-6 and TRBJ1-5; 10 bases are a match to TRBD1. The CDR3 consists of 16 residues. With V trimmed by 0 bases and J by 3 bases, 3 bases remained unmatched. Germline V lookup: CDR1 SGHDT, CDR2 YYEEEE.

The CDR3 loop reads CAGFKGAESTDTQYF. The CDR3 DNA is TGTGCCGGGTTCAAAGGGGCAGAGAGCACAGATACGCAGTATTTT. The rearrangement uses TRBV2 and TRBJ2-3; D is perhaps TRBD1 (5 bases). There are 15 residues in the CDR3. V was cut by 11 bases and J by 0 bases, with 18 bases left in between. The V gene's germline CDR1 is SNHLY and CDR2 FYNNEI.

J is TRBJ2-1 and V is TRBV25-1, with 11 positions matching TRBD1. The CDR3 covers 15 residues. V gave up 4 bases and J gave up 6 bases; unmatched junction bases: 5. Looked up from germline, CDR1 is MGHDK and CDR2 is SYGVNS. The CDR3 here is CASSGRDRGSNEQFF. The CDR3 nucleotides are TGTGCCAGCAGTGGTCGGGACAGGGGGTCCAATGAGCAGTTCTTC.